This T cell receptor beta chain was found in a study of cytomegalovirus exposure and HLA in healthy donors. Broader study findings: A prior analysis recorded that most TCR beta V segments were productive about 87% or about 30% of the time. Confirmation was obtained in vitro that a few CMV-associated chains are specific for CMV antigens.

It was with 60 Vbeta and 13 Jbeta primers that the PCR ran. The protocol was immunoSEQ multiplex PCR, while the TCRdb copy is restricted to in-frame clones and leaves out a portion. The repertoire holds more than 55,000 clones, around 83% seen once, with around 4.7% in the top ten. The CDR3 loop spans 12 amino acids. Germline V gene lookup returns CDR1 SGHAT and CDR2 FQNNGV. V was shortened by 7 bases and J by 6 bases, with 12 bases between the two germline ends. A remark on this clone: The antigen is not known.

The sequencing sample was made of PBMCs. This TCR derives from a man in his thirties or forties in good health and CMV-seronegative. The chain links TRBV11-2 to TRBJ1-2, with D hard to call. CDR3 amino acids: CASTEIRDGYTF. The CDR3 region has the DNA TGTGCCAGCACCGAAATCCGCGATGGCTACACCTTC.